These 17 T cell receptor beta chains were all obtained from the same sample, sequenced in a study of sequential checkpoint blockade in melanoma. The method was immunoSEQ multiplex PCR; TCRdb's version includes in-frame clones alone and lacks a portion of them. Among fewer than 35,000 clones listed, less than 90% were seen once. The treatment was: randomized to nivolumab then ipilimumab (arm A) or the reverse (arm B). This material consisted of CD8+ T cells sorted from blood (inferred from file names), taken from a patient given nivolumab and ipilimumab in sequence. These receptor sequences come from a human donor with melanoma.

The CDR3 bases are TGTGCCATCAGTGAGTCTACAGGGACGCCAGATACGCAGTATTTT. It specifies CAISESTGTPDTQYF. This chain links TRBV10-3 with TRBJ2-3; the D gene is possibly TRBD1 (6 bases). The ends were cut back, 0 bases at V and 4 bases at J, with 11 bases in the middle. The CDR3 is 15 amino acids. Germline V lookup: CDR1 ENHRY, CDR2 SYGVKD.

The V call is TRBV5-5, the J call TRBJ2-3; the D gene is possibly TRBD2 (5 bases). CDR1 SGHKS and CDR2 YYEKEE come from the germline V gene (reference sequence). Trimming took 0 bases from V and 1 from J, leaving 9 bases between them. The CDR3 is 15 residues long. CDR3 nucleotide sequence: TGTGCCAGCAGCTTGGCAGTGCGGGGCACAGATACGCAGTATTTT. Translated, it gives CASSLAVRGTDTQYF.

The chain couples TRBV9 to TRBJ2-3; unclear D gene. CDR3 size: 14 residues. Looked up from germline, CDR1 is SGDLS and CDR2 is YYNGEE. Trimming removed 0 bases at V and 5 bases at J, with 10 bases between. The CDR3 loop reads CASSVGGTGDTQYF. The CDR3 nucleotides are TGTGCCAGCAGCGTAGGTGGCACGGGAGATACGCAGTATTTT.

The V call is TRBV9, the J call TRBJ2-3; TRBD1 matches at 9 bases. Germline V gives CDR1 SGDLS, CDR2 YYNGEE. The CDR3 is 21 residues long. The ends lost 3 bases at V and 1 base at J; junction bases unmatched: 21. CDR3 DNA sequence: TGTGCCAGCAGCGCAGACAGGCCGGGACAGGGTGCCCTAACCCGCACAGATACGCAGTATTTT. Translating gives CASSADRPGQGALTRTDTQYF.

Here the CDR3 reads CASSLAPRTGVMITDTQYF. The CDR3 bases are TGTGCCAGCAGCTTGGCTCCACGGACAGGGGTAATGATTACAGATACGCAGTATTTT. The chain carries TRBV5-6 and TRBJ2-3; TRBD1 matches at 9 bases. This CDR3 comprises 19 residues. J was trimmed by 3 bases and V by 0 bases; bases with no gene match: 14. Germline CDR1 reads SGHDT; CDR2 reads YYEEEE.

V gene TRBV2 combines with J gene TRBJ2-1; D possibly corresponds to TRBD2 (6 bases). The CDR3 loop spans 12 amino acids. Germline lookup yields CDR1 SNHLY and CDR2 FYNNEI. The ends were cut back, 6 bases at V and 10 bases at J, with 13 bases in the middle. Here the CDR3 DNA reads TGTGCCAGCAGCCCGACGGCGGGGGAGCAGTTCTTC. Its protein product is CASSPTAGEQFF.

The chain carries TRBV7-6 and TRBJ2-3; 14 nucleotides align to TRBD2. The length of the CDR3 is 17 residues. The germline CDR1 and CDR2 sequences are SGHVS and FNYEAQ. V lost 4 bases and J lost 0; bases outside the gene matches: 3. The DNA of the CDR3 is TGTGCCAGCAGCTGGACTAGCGGGAGGTCGAGCACAGATACGCAGTATTTT. Translated: CASSWTSGRSSTDTQYF.

This clone has a handful of counts. This rearrangement joins TRBV2 to TRBJ2-5, with D possibly TRBD1 on 6 matching bases. This CDR3 has 14 residues. V was pared by 1 base and J by 5 bases, with 11 bases between. Germline-derived CDR1 and CDR2 are SNHLY and FYNNEI. In DNA form, the CDR3 reads TGTGCCAGCAGTGAAGTTGGACAGTGGGAGACCCAGTACTTC. This codes for CASSEVGQWETQYF.

The CDR3 region has the DNA TGTGCCAGCAGCTCCCGACAGGTTCACTTCACAGATACGCAGTATTTT. Its protein is CASSSRQVHFTDTQYF. The chain recombines TRBV11-2 with TRBJ2-3, with D maybe TRBD1 (6 bases). The CDR3 covers 16 residues. Deletions cut 4 bases from V and 2 bases from J, with 16 bases between. The germline gives CDR1 SGHAT, CDR2 FQNNGV. Using reference TRBV11-2 and TRBJ2-3 for the parts outside the CDR3, the full variable domain is EAGVAQSPRYKIIEKRQSVAFWCNPISGHATLYWYQQILGQGPKLLIQFQNNGVVDDSQLPKDRFSAERLKGVDSTLKIQPAKLEDSAVYLCASSSRQVHFTDTQYFGPGTRLTVL.

The V call is TRBV7-9, the J call TRBJ2-7; 9 bases map to TRBD1. CDR1 is SEHNR, CDR2 FQNEAQ, per germline (reference sequence). V was pared by 4 bases and J by 5 bases, with 9 bases of the junction left unmatched. The CDR3 runs to 15 residues. The CDR3 bases are TGTGCCAGCAGCTCTCGGACAGGGGAAAGGGACGAGCAGTACTTC. It yields the protein CASSSRTGERDEQYF.

V gene TRBV6-6 combines with J gene TRBJ1-5; D call uncertain. V shed 2 bases and J shed 3 bases, with 8 bases lying between them. The CDR3 sequence is 14 residues long. Germline CDR1 is MNHNY and CDR2 is SVGAGI (reference sequence). The CDR3 DNA reads TGTGCCAGCAGTTACACACACAACAATCAGCCCCAGCATTTT. Its protein is CASSYTHNNQPQHF.

The chain joins TRBV19 to TRBJ1-2; the D gene is possibly TRBD1 (5 bases). The CDR3 runs to 15 residues. V shed 9 bases and J shed 0 bases, with 17 bases lying between them. CDR1 LNHDA and CDR2 SQIVND come from the germline V gene (reference sequence). The CDR3 loop is CARPRYRLANYGYTF. The CDR3 DNA is TGTGCCAGACCACGATACAGGTTAGCTAACTATGGCTACACCTTC.

This clone has just a few counts. This sequence joins TRBV4-3 and TRBJ2-1; weak D call: TRBD1 (6 bases). This CDR3 contains 16 residues. Looked up from germline, CDR1 is LGHNA and CDR2 is YSLEER. V was cut by 1 base and J by 4 bases, with 14 bases left in between. The CDR3 sequence is CASSQGVGAYYNEQFF. Written as DNA, the CDR3 is TGCGCCAGCAGCCAAGGCGTGGGGGCCTATTACAATGAGCAGTTCTTC.

This chain connects TRBV5-6 to TRBJ2-5; tentative D call: TRBD1 (5 bases). Germline CDR1 and CDR2: SGHDT and YYEEEE. The CDR3 consists of 16 residues. V was trimmed by 1 base and J by 9 bases, leaving 22 bases between them. CDR3 loop: CASSLSPARAAPAQYF. CDR3 DNA sequence: TGTGCCAGCAGCTTGAGCCCTGCCAGGGCCGCCCCGGCCCAGTACTTC.

This clone has only a few counts. J is TRBJ1-2 and V is TRBV13; TRBD1 agrees at 10 bases. V was clipped by 5 bases and J by 4 bases; unmatched bases: 10. Germline V gene sequence: CDR1 PRHDT, CDR2 FYEKMQ (reference sequence). The CDR3 loop spans 16 amino acids. This chain's CDR3 is CASSVRTGGILYGYTF. CDR3 nucleotide sequence: TGTGCCAGCAGCGTACGGACAGGGGGGATTCTCTATGGCTACACCTTC. The full variable domain, with the rest looked up from reference TRBV13 and TRBJ1-2, is AAGVIQSPRHLIKEKRETATLKCYPIPRHDTVYWYQQGPGQDPQFLISFYEKMQSDKGSIPDRFSAQQFSDYHSELNMSSLELGDSALYFCASSVRTGGILYGYTFGSGTRLTVV.

The rearrangement links TRBV18 to TRBJ1-6, with D possibly being TRBD1 (6 bases). The germline CDR1 and CDR2 sequences are KGHSH and LQKENI. V gave up 4 bases and J gave up 6 bases, with 13 bases separating them. This CDR3 contains 15 residues. The CDR3 spells CASSRSSRGNSPLHF. The CDR3 bases are TGTGCCAGCTCACGGTCATCCAGGGGTAATTCACCCCTCCACTTT. The full variable domain, completed using reference TRBV18 and TRBJ1-6, is NAGVMQNPRHLVRRRGQEARLRCSPMKGHSHVYWYRQLPEEGLKFMVYLQKENIIDESGMPKERFSAEFPKEGPSILRIQQVVRGDSAAYFCASSRSSRGNSPLHFGNGTRLTVT.

This chain links TRBV30 with TRBJ2-1, with 8 positions matching TRBD2. Germline lookup yields CDR1 GTSNPN and CDR2 SVGIG (reference sequence). The V and J ends lost 2 bases and 6 bases, in that order; junction bases with no gene match: 6. This CDR3 comprises 14 residues. CDR3 sequence: CAWSWGGGFNEQFF. The CDR3 DNA is TGTGCCTGGAGTTGGGGCGGGGGGTTCAATGAGCAGTTCTTC.